This T cell receptor beta chain is drawn from a study of shared clonotypes between healthy human individuals. CDR1 SGHRS and CDR2 YFSETQ come from the germline V gene. Trimming left V 0 bases short and J 2 bases short, with 17 bases between. The CDR3 spans 17 residues. This table comes from immunoSEQ multiplex PCR, and its TCRdb copy is limited to in-frame clones, with some not included. The repertoire holds about 1.5 million clones, 95% to 99% seen once, with 0.4% to 0.45% in the top ten. Negatively enriched CD4+ T cells were divided by CD45RA into naive and memory. Material: naive CD4+ T cells sorted from blood. Subset described: CD45RA+ positively selected. The chain uses TRBV5-1 and TRBJ2-5; perhaps TRBD2 as D (5 bases). This clonotype was sampled from a man in his thirties or forties in good health. The CDR3 DNA follows: TGCGCCAGCAGCTTGGACGGCATTATGGACTTTCAAGAGACCCAGTACTTC. Its protein is CASSLDGIMDFQETQYF. Drawing the rest from reference TRBV5-1 and TRBJ2-5, the complete variable domain is KAGVTQTPRYLIKTRGQQVTLSCSPISGHRSVSWYQQTPGQGLQFLFEYFSETQRNKGNFPGRFSGRQFSNSRSEMNVSTLELGDSALYLCASSLDGIMDFQETQYFGPGTRLLVL.